Shown below are 7 T cell receptor beta chains from a single sample sequenced in a study of blood T cell repertoires in COVID-19. Method: immunoSEQ multiplex PCR; TCRdb's copy keeps in-frame clones and lacks some. The data hold about 200,000 clones, with roughly 90% observed a single time. Sequencing was performed on peripheral blood. These receptors all come from a man aged 18 to 30 with active or convalescent COVID-19.

The chain combines TRBV29-1 with TRBJ2-7; 7 nucleotides line up with TRBD1. CDR1 SQVTM and CDR2 ANQGSEA come from the germline V gene. V was pared by 0 bases and J by 0 bases, with 8 bases of the junction left unmatched. CDR3 size: 16 residues. This chain's CDR3 is CSVEDRGQGFSYEQYF. CDR3 bases: TGCAGCGTTGAAGATAGGGGGCAGGGCTTCTCCTACGAGCAGTACTTC.

The CDR3 loop reads CASRPTDRTSGLETQYF. The CDR3 DNA follows: TGCGCCAGCAGACCGACCGACAGGACCTCGGGTCTAGAGACCCAGTACTTC. This rearrangement joins TRBV4-1 to TRBJ2-5; D might be TRBD1 (6 bases). V was cut by 6 bases and J by 4 bases, with 24 bases left in between. Germline V CDR1 and CDR2: MGHRA, YSYEKL. CDR3 length: 17 residues.

CDR3 in DNA: TGCGCCAGCAGCTCAACTAGCGGGAGCCGCTCCTACAATGAGCAGTTCTTC. Amino acid sequence: CASSSTSGSRSYNEQFF. V is TRBV5-1 and J is TRBJ2-1; 11 nucleotides match TRBD2. V was clipped by 3 bases and J by 0 bases; unmatched bases: 5. Germline V CDR1 and CDR2: SGHRS, YFSETQ. The CDR3 extends over 17 amino acids.

V gene TRBV7-9 combines with J gene TRBJ2-7; 8 bases match TRBD1. V was pared by 5 bases and J by 4 bases, with 10 bases of the junction left unmatched. The CDR3 runs 15 residues. Per germline, CDR1 SEHNR and CDR2 FQNEAQ (reference sequence). CDR3 DNA: TGTGCCAGCAGCGACTACCGGGACAGGCGGTACGAGCAGTACTTC. This codes for CASSDYRDRRYEQYF.

This chain links TRBV13 with TRBJ1-4, with D tentatively TRBD1 (5 bases). In germline, CDR1 is PRHDT, CDR2 FYEKMQ (reference sequence). CDR3 length: 14 residues. Trimming took off 5 bases at V and 8 bases at J, with 15 bases between the two ends. Here the CDR3 DNA reads TGTGCCAGCAGCCGAGGAGGGACCGGGGAAAAACTGTTTTTT. Translated, it gives CASSRGGTGEKLFF.

The chain recombines TRBV30 with TRBJ2-2; weak D call: TRBD1 (6 bases). Trimming cost V 3 bases and J 5 bases, with 19 bases left between them. CDR3 length: 16 amino acids. CDR1 and CDR2 (germline): GTSNPN, SVGIG (reference sequence). The CDR3: CAWSLLPGAMTGELFF. CDR3 in DNA: TGTGCCTGGAGCCTCTTGCCAGGGGCAATGACCGGGGAGCTGTTTTTT.

The gene calls are TRBV7-8 and TRBJ1-1; TRBD1 agrees at 12 bases. Per germline, CDR1 SGHVS and CDR2 FQNEAQ. The J segment lost 1 base and the V segment lost 6 bases, leaving 6 bases of the junction unmatched. The CDR3 covers 16 residues. This CDR3 reads CASRSGTGGSNTEAFF. CDR3 DNA: TGTGCCAGCAGATCTGGGACAGGGGGCTCGAACACTGAAGCTTTCTTT.